The next 23 T cell receptor beta chains were all read from a single sample in a study of CD8+ T cells in alopecia areata. cDNA prepared by RNA extraction and subsequent reverse transcription served as the template for sequencing. The protocol was immunoSEQ multiplex PCR, while the TCRdb copy is restricted to in-frame clones and leaves out a portion. The repertoire holds 150,000 to 200,000 clones, with roughly 60% as singletons. Treatment denoted: oral pan-JAK inhibitor, 5-10 mg twice daily. The starting material was CD4+ T cells sorted from blood, obtained at week 24, from a patient treated with tofacitinib. Source of these receptors: a human donor with alopecia areata.

V gene TRBV5-1 combines with J gene TRBJ2-7, with D unresolved. V was clipped by 4 bases and J by 6 bases, with 11 bases between them. The V gene's germline CDR1 is SGHRS and CDR2 YFSETQ. The CDR3 length is 12 residues. The CDR3 here is CASSPSLGEQYF. The CDR3 DNA reads as TGCGCCAGCAGCCCCAGTCTGGGCGAGCAGTACTTC.

The chain links TRBV30 to TRBJ1-2; 8 nucleotides line up with TRBD1. Germline loops: CDR1 GTSNPN, CDR2 SVGIG (reference sequence). The CDR3 runs 14 residues. The V gene end was trimmed by 0 bases and the J gene end by 8 bases; junction bases not matched to a gene: 8. This CDR3 is CAWSVRGQGGGYTF. CDR3 nucleotides: TGTGCCTGGAGTGTACGCGGACAGGGTGGAGGCTACACCTTC.

The CDR3 DNA reads TGTGCCAGCAGCCCGGGGACAGGGCAGCCCCGGGCCAACGTCCTGACTTTC. As protein: CASSPGTGQPRANVLTF. V and J are TRBV11-2 and TRBJ2-6; 9 bases are a match to TRBD1. The CDR3 has 17 residues. V lost 5 bases to trimming and J lost 5 bases; unmatched junction nucleotides: 10. Looked up from germline, CDR1 is SGHAT and CDR2 is FQNNGV.

The V and J genes are TRBV7-8 and TRBJ1-4; no definite D call. CDR3 length: 15 residues. Germline V CDR1 and CDR2: SGHVS, FQNEAQ. V was trimmed by 2 bases and J by 1 base, leaving 8 bases between them. The CDR3 coding sequence is TGTGCCAGCAGCTTATATGGTGGAACTAATGAAAAACTGTTTTTT. Translation: CASSLYGGTNEKLFF.

Worth noting for this clone: The junction and the germline gene differ at one end; a read error may be behind it. The V gene is TRBV30, the J gene TRBJ1-1; TRBD1 agrees at 8 bases. Germline CDR1 reads GTSNPN; CDR2 reads SVGIG (reference sequence). The CDR3 length is 14 residues. The CDR3 sequence: CAWGVTGVKSGAFF. The CDR3 bases are TGTGCCTGGGGTGTGACAGGGGTTAAAAGCGGAGCTTTCTTT.

This clone appeared a few times. The chain links TRBV5-5 to TRBJ2-7, with 7 bases identical to TRBD1. This CDR3 has 14 amino acids. CDR1 SGHKS and CDR2 YYEKEE come from the germline V gene (reference sequence). V lost 2 bases to trimming and J lost 2 bases; unmatched junction nucleotides: 4. CDR3 DNA sequence: TGTGCCAGCAGCTTTACCGGGACAGCCTACGAGCAGTACTTC. Its protein product is CASSFTGTAYEQYF.

This chain joins TRBV29-1 and TRBJ1-5; D perhaps matches TRBD1 (5 bases). Trimming left V 3 bases short and J 5 bases short, with 17 bases between. Germline V CDR1 and CDR2: SQVTM, ANQGSEA. The CDR3 is 15 amino acids. The CDR3 nucleotides are TGCAGCGTTGAGGACATTTTGGGGTCCGATCAGCCCCAGCATTTT. Its translation is CSVEDILGSDQPQHF.

A note on this clone: One end of the junction fails to match germline, which may point to a read error. The chain links TRBV25-1 to TRBJ1-2; D is undetermined. CDR3 length: 11 amino acids. Per germline, CDR1 MGHDK and CDR2 SYGVNS. The chain's CDR3 is CASSEYDGYAF. Here the CDR3 DNA reads TGTGCCAGCAGTGAATATGACGGCTATGCCTTC.

V gene TRBV29-1 combines with J gene TRBJ1-2, with TRBD1 matching 7 bases. Trimming at V came to 7 bases and at J to 2 bases, leaving 16 bases not matched to a gene. The germline gives CDR1 SQVTM, CDR2 ANQGSEA. The CDR3 consists of 16 residues. The CDR3 loop reads CSAPATGVDMNYGYTF. The CDR3 DNA sequence: TGCAGCGCCCCCGCTACAGGGGTCGATATGAACTATGGCTACACCTTC.

J is TRBJ2-3 and V is TRBV6-5; 7 bases agree with TRBD2. V shed 5 bases and J 3 bases; nucleotides not matched to a gene: 5. CDR3 length: 14 residues. Germline CDR1 reads MNHEY; CDR2 reads SVGAGI. Here the CDR3 reads CASSRLASTDTQYF. CDR3 DNA: TGTGCCAGCAGTAGACTAGCTTCGACAGATACGCAGTATTTT.

The V gene is TRBV29-1, the J gene TRBJ1-4, with 7 bases fitting TRBD1. The CDR3 is 14 amino acids. Trimming removed 6 bases from V and 8 bases from J; junction bases left unmatched: 12. From germline, CDR1 is SQVTM and CDR2 ANQGSEA. The CDR3 sequence is CSVRTGTAIEKLFF. CDR3 in DNA: TGCAGCGTAAGAACCGGGACAGCGATCGAAAAACTGTTTTTT.

The chain recombines TRBV29-1 with TRBJ1-2; no reliable D call. V was clipped by 3 bases and J by 4 bases, with 9 bases between them. The length of the CDR3 is 12 residues. The germline V gene encodes CDR1 SQVTM and CDR2 ANQGSEA. CDR3 nucleotide sequence: TGCAGCGTTGATTTGGCCTTCTATGGCTACACCTTC. It is translated as CSVDLAFYGYTF.

The sample holds one count of this clone. V is TRBV4-3 and J is TRBJ2-3, with TRBD1 as a possible D gene (6 bases). CDR3 size: 15 residues. Germline V CDR1 and CDR2: LGHNA, YSLEER. The V gene lost 2 bases and the J gene lost 3 bases, with 12 bases spanning the gap. The CDR3 loop reads CASSQTGISTDTQYF. CDR3 in DNA: TGCGCCAGCAGCCAAACAGGGATTTCGACAGATACGCAGTATTTT.

The chain couples TRBV7-3 to TRBJ2-2, with D unclear. V was shortened by 0 bases and J by 5 bases, with 7 bases between the two germline ends. This CDR3 is 14 amino acids long. Germline V gene lookup returns CDR1 SGHTA and CDR2 FQGTGA. In DNA, the CDR3 is TGTGCCAGCAGCTTAACCTCGGGTACCGGGGAGCTGTTTTTT. The encoded protein is CASSLTSGTGELFF.

The chain couples TRBV5-1 to TRBJ2-3; maybe TRBD2 (6 bases). Trimming took 1 base from V and 2 from J, leaving 23 bases between them. Germline CDR1 is SGHRS and CDR2 is YFSETQ. The length of the CDR3 is 19 residues. The CDR3 DNA sequence: TGCGCCAGCAGCTTGTCAATCGGGGGAGGCAGGTGGAACACAGATACGCAGTATTTT. This codes for CASSLSIGGGRWNTDTQYF.

V usage is TRBV29-1 and J usage is TRBJ2-5; TRBD2 is a possible D gene (6 bases). With 7 bases removed from V and 5 bases from J, the gap between germline ends came to 20 bases. The CDR3 length is 14 residues. Germline V CDR1 and CDR2: SQVTM, ANQGSEA. The CDR3 sequence is CSGTGVWPGETQYF. The CDR3 DNA is TGCAGCGGGACGGGGGTTTGGCCCGGTGAGACCCAGTACTTC.

The table lists this clone with a few counts. CDR3 coding DNA: TGCAGCGCTGGGAGGGGCGACCGGTCCCACAATGAGCAGTTCTTC. It is translated as CSAGRGDRSHNEQFF. V gene TRBV29-1 combines with J gene TRBJ2-1; 7 nucleotides match TRBD2. V was pared by 7 bases and J by 5 bases, with 14 bases of the junction left unmatched. CDR1 SQVTM and CDR2 ANQGSEA come from the germline V gene. CDR3 length: 15 amino acids.

The chain joins TRBV19 to TRBJ2-1; 7 positions match TRBD1. This CDR3 region has 14 residues. Germline V lookup: CDR1 LNHDA, CDR2 SQIVND (reference sequence). Trimming cost V 7 bases and J 8 bases; bases outside gene matches: 11. In nucleotides, the CDR3 is TGTGCCAGTAACTCCCGACAGGGAAGGCATGAGCAGTTCTTC. Translating gives CASNSRQGRHEQFF. Combining the CDR3 with reference TRBV19 and TRBJ2-1 gives the whole variable domain DGGITQSPKYLFRKEGQNVTLSCEQNLNHDAMYWYRQDPGQGLRLIYYSQIVNDFQKGDIAEGYSVSREKKESFPLTVTSAQKNPTAFYLCASNSRQGRHEQFFGPGTRLTVL.

This chain connects TRBV29-1 to TRBJ1-1; 7 bases agree with TRBD1. CDR3 length: 13 amino acids. Germline V lookup: CDR1 SQVTM, CDR2 ANQGSEA. V lost 0 bases, J lost 14 bases, and 12 bases stayed unmatched. CDR3 in amino acids: CSVEDNRGGRCFF. The CDR3 nucleotides read TGCAGCGTTGAAGATAACAGGGGAGGAAGGTGCTTCTTT.

The chain uses TRBV30 and TRBJ1-4; D is unresolved. Germline CDR1 and CDR2: GTSNPN and SVGIG (reference sequence). V dropped 4 bases and J dropped 5 bases, with 11 bases sitting between them. CDR3 size: 13 residues. The CDR3 nucleotides are TGTGCCTGGAACGGGCGCCTCAATGAAAAACTGTTTTTT. As protein: CAWNGRLNEKLFF.

This clone came up a few times. Other DNA sequences within the sample encode an identical CDR3. The gene calls are TRBV29-1 and TRBJ1-5; D unclear. Germline lookup yields CDR1 SQVTM and CDR2 ANQGSEA. The CDR3 length is 13 residues. The V end lost 4 bases, the J end lost 0 bases, and 7 bases lay between the germline ends. The CDR3 DNA is TGCAGCGTTGCCGAAAATAGCAATCAGCCCCAGCATTTT. It translates to CSVAENSNQPQHF.

The rearrangement joins TRBV18 to TRBJ2-3; D is unresolved. The germline CDR1 and CDR2 sequences are KGHSH and LQKENI. This CDR3 spans 15 amino acids. Trimming left V 3 bases short and J 0 bases short, with 10 bases between. DNA of the CDR3: TGTGCCAGCTCACCCCCGACTTCTAGCACAGATACGCAGTATTTT. Translated: CASSPPTSSTDTQYF.

V usage is TRBV4-3 and J usage is TRBJ1-1, with D tentatively TRBD1 (5 bases). The germline gives CDR1 LGHNA, CDR2 YSLEER. V was clipped by 1 base and J by 2 bases, with 11 bases between them. This CDR3 has 15 residues. Here the CDR3 reads CASSQGGDPNTEAFF. CDR3 bases: TGCGCCAGCAGCCAAGGGGGCGATCCTAACACTGAAGCTTTCTTT.